Listed below are T cell receptor beta chains from one sample, sequenced in a study of shared clonotypes between healthy human individuals. The table came from immunoSEQ multiplex PCR; TCRdb's copy has only in-frame clones and leaves some out. Of approximately 1.1 million clones listed, 75% to 80% were seen once; the top ten hold more than 0.45%. Sequencing input: memory CD4+ T cells from PBMCs. The receptors were sampled from a man aged 18 to 35 in good health. Some clones in this sample may be carry-over from other donors' samples. The CDR3 runs from the conserved cysteine through the conserved F or W. The D gene is left open where the match is weak. Not every row has a clone size; where given, it reads once, few, many or a size class.

TRBJ2-3 | TRBV5-1 | TRBD2 | 19 | once | CASSSSGTSGSRGTDTQYF | TGCGCCAGCAGCAGTTCCGGGACTAGCGGGAGTCGTGGCACAGATACGCAGTATTTT
TRBJ2-2 | TRBV7-9 | NA | 15 | NA | CASSPGLLPTGELFF | TGTGCCAGCAGCCCGGGACTTCTCCCGACCGGGGAGCTGTTTTTT
TRBJ1-4 | TRBV6-5 | TRBD1 | 14 | NA | CASRKDRGVEKLFF | TGTGCCAGCAGAAAAGACAGGGGAGTTGAAAAACTGTTTTTT
TRBJ1-4 | TRBV28 | NA | 12 | NA | CASSLPLGKLFF | TGTGCCAGCAGTTTGCCCCTTGGGAAACTGTTTTTT
TRBJ1-2 | TRBV7-9 | TRBD1 | 17 | NA | CASRRRTGDMGTDGYTF | TGTGCCAGCAGGAGAAGGACAGGGGATATGGGCACGGATGGCTACACCTTC
TRBJ1-2 | TRBV30 | NA | 13 | NA | CAWSVWSNYGYTF | TGTGCCTGGAGTGTATGGTCTAACTATGGCTACACCTTC
TRBJ2-5 | TRBV29-1 | NA | 12 | NA | CSGAPGKETQYF | TGCAGCGGGGCCCCAGGGAAAGAGACCCAGTACTTC
TRBJ1-3 | TRBV2 | TRBD1 | 14 | NA | CASRLDRFGNTIYF | TGTGCCAGCAGACTGGACAGGTTTGGAAACACCATATATTTT
TRBJ2-7 | TRBV18 | NA | 15 | NA | CASSQRQASSYEQYF | TGTGCCAGCTCGCAACGACAGGCCAGCTCCTACGAGCAGTACTTC
TRBJ2-2 | TRBV5-3 | TRBD2 | 21 | NA | CARSPHELLGLADLNTGELFF | TGTGCCAGAAGCCCACACGAACTTTTGGGACTAGCGGACCTGAACACCGGGGAGCTGTTTTTT
TRBJ2-7 | TRBV6-1 | TRBD2 | 14 | NA | CASSESLAGREQYF | TGTGCCAGCAGTGAATCGCTAGCGGGGAGGGAGCAGTACTTC
TRBJ2-2 | TRBV7-9 | TRBD2 | 19 | once | CASSLIAGLAGDDSGELFF | TGTGCCAGCAGCTTAATTGCCGGACTAGCGGGAGATGATTCCGGGGAGCTGTTTTTT
TRBJ2-3 | TRBV6-5 | NA | 14 | NA | CASRRGKDADTQYF | TGTGCCAGCCGGAGGGGGAAGGATGCAGATACGCAGTATTTT
TRBJ2-1 | TRBV6-5 | NA | 13 | few | CASGDSPSGEQFF | TGTGCCAGTGGGGACTCCCCTTCTGGTGAGCAGTTCTTC
TRBJ2-3 | TRBV2 | TRBD2 | 14 | NA | CASSIQNSGSTQYF | TGTGCCAGCAGTATCCAAAATAGCGGGAGTACGCAGTATTTT
TRBJ2-3 | TRBV19 | NA | 13 | NA | CASSIHGTDTQYF | TGTGCCAGTAGTATACATGGAACAGATACGCAGTATTTT
TRBJ2-1 | TRBV11-3 | NA | 15 | NA | CAIPSKGGKDNEQFF | TGTGCCATTCCCTCGAAAGGGGGAAAGGACAATGAGCAGTTCTTC
TRBJ2-4 | TRBV5-1 | NA | 15 | NA | CASSLIGGGSDIQYF | TGCGCCAGCAGCCTAATAGGCGGAGGATCGGACATTCAGTACTTC
TRBJ2-2 | TRBV14 | NA | 16 | NA | CASSQVGTRAPGELFF | TGTGCCAGCAGCCAAGTAGGCACTAGAGCTCCCGGGGAGCTGTTTTTT
TRBJ2-3 | TRBV7-9 | TRBD2 | 19 | NA | CASSAGLAGVLLITDTQYF | TGTGCCAGCAGCGCCGGACTAGCGGGAGTGCTTCTAATCACAGATACGCAGTATTTT
TRBJ2-7 | TRBV12-2 | NA | 16 | NA | CASRPGTSGRVYEQYF | TGTGCAAGTCGGCCCGGGACTAGCGGGAGAGTCTACGAGCAGTACTTC
TRBJ1-2 | TRBV5-1 | TRBD1 | 14 | NA | CASSMGQLGDGYTF | TGCGCCAGCAGCATGGGACAGCTTGGGGATGGCTACACCTTC
TRBJ2-1 | TRBV15 | TRBD2 | 22 | NA | CATSRDAPWSVHSGSSYNEQFF | TGTGCCACCAGCAGAGATGCGCCATGGTCCGTCCACAGCGGGAGCTCCTACAATGAGCAGTTCTTC
TRBJ2-1 | TRBV19 | TRBD1 | 14 | NA | CASSIRGTYNEQFF | TGTGCCAGTAGTATCAGGGGGACCTACAATGAGCAGTTCTTC
TRBJ1-1 | TRBV28 | NA | 16 | NA | CASSLIAGSGETEAFF | TGTGCCAGCAGTTTAATTGCGGGCAGCGGGGAAACTGAAGCTTTCTTT
TRBJ1-1 | TRBV5-1 | NA | 14 | few | CASSEAGMNTEAFF | TGCGCCAGCAGCGAGGCAGGTATGAACACTGAAGCTTTCTTT
TRBJ2-7 | TRBV28 | NA | 14 | NA | CASTSGSLSYEQYF | TGTGCCAGCACCTCCGGTAGCCTTTCCTACGAGCAGTACTTC
TRBJ2-5 | TRBV5-4 | NA | 16 | NA | CASSLLGAVLQETQYF | TGTGCCAGCAGCTTGTTGGGGGCAGTTCTACAAGAGACCCAGTACTTC
TRBJ1-2 | TRBV6-1 | NA | 12 | NA | CASSVRVYGYTF | TGTGCCAGCAGCGTTCGGGTCTATGGCTACACCTTC
TRBJ2-1 | TRBV9 | TRBD2 | 16 | NA | CASSARRAGGRDEQFF | TGTGCCAGCAGCGCCCGCCGGGCGGGAGGTCGCGATGAGCAGTTCTTC
TRBJ2-3 | TRBV18 | NA | 14 | few | CASSPAGSTDTQYF | TGTGCCAGCTCACCGGCAGGGAGCACAGATACGCAGTATTTT
TRBJ1-5 | TRBV6-5 | NA | 14 | NA | CASSRGYSNQPQHF | TGTGCCAGCAGTAGGGGATATAGCAATCAGCCCCAGCATTTT
TRBJ1-4 | TRBV18 | NA | 13 | few | CASSPRDNEKLFF | TGTGCCAGCTCACCTCGGGATAATGAAAAACTGTTTTTT
TRBJ2-7 | TRBV10-3 | NA | 14 | few | CAISNRPGGYEQYF | TGTGCCATCAGTAACCGGCCTGGGGGTTACGAGCAGTACTTC
TRBJ2-7 | TRBV11-1 | NA | 14 | NA | CASSLGVGGHEQYF | TGTGCCAGCAGCTTAGGAGTGGGGGGACACGAGCAGTACTTC
TRBJ2-3 | TRBV9 | NA | 16 | few | CASSVEPGGVSDTQYF | TGTGCCAGCAGCGTCGAGCCGGGTGGGGTATCAGATACGCAGTATTTT
TRBJ2-7 | TRBV11-2 | NA | 12 | NA | CASSIIGGEQYF | TGTGCCAGCAGTATCATAGGGGGTGAGCAGTACTTC
TRBJ1-5 | TRBV19 | NA | 16 | NA | CASSIVGSGSNQPQHF | TGTGCCAGTAGTATAGTAGGTTCAGGTAGCAATCAGCCCCAGCATTTT
TRBJ2-3 | TRBV7-3 | NA | 16 | NA | CASSQTRGKGPDTQYF | TGTGCCAGCAGCCAAACTCGGGGGAAGGGGCCAGATACGCAGTATTTT
TRBJ2-3 | TRBV5-1 | NA | 17 | NA | CASSLSLATSSTDTQYF | TGCGCCAGCAGCTTGTCGCTAGCGACATCAAGCACAGATACGCAGTATTTT
TRBJ2-2 | TRBV9 | NA | 17 | NA | CASSVDVRRKGAGELFF | TGTGCCAGCAGCGTAGACGTGAGGCGAAAGGGGGCCGGGGAGCTGTTTTTT
TRBJ1-1 | TRBV9 | NA | 15 | NA | CASSVEGQQDTEAFF | TGTGCCAGCAGCGTAGAGGGTCAGCAAGACACTGAAGCTTTCTTT
TRBJ2-1 | TRBV6-6 | TRBD2 | 15 | many | CASSYSGNSYNEQFF | TGTGCCAGCAGTTATAGCGGGAACTCCTACAATGAGCAGTTCTTC
TRBJ2-5 | TRBV5-1 | NA | 11 | NA | CASKGGWTQYF | TGCGCCAGCAAAGGTGGTTGGACCCAGTACTTC
TRBJ2-2 | TRBV5-5 | NA | 14 | NA | CASSRYRDTGELFF | TGTGCCAGCAGTCGATACAGGGACACCGGGGAGCTGTTTTTT
TRBJ1-4 | TRBV28 | TRBD1 | 16 | NA | CASSSSGDRAGEKLFF | TGTGCCAGCAGTTCAAGCGGTGACAGGGCGGGGGAAAAACTGTTTTTT
TRBJ2-3 | TRBV7-2 | NA | 12 | once | CASSPTVDTQYF | TGTGCCAGCAGCCCGACCGTAGATACGCAGTATTTT
TRBJ1-2 | TRBV6-5 | NA | 14 | NA | CASSPQHGRRGYTF | TGTGCCAGCAGCCCCCAACACGGGAGAAGGGGCTACACCTTC